This T cell receptor (beta chain) was obtained from a study of blood T cells in healthy people across ages. Findings of the study overall: Unsorted PBMCs blocked a conclusive comparison of naive and antigen-experienced cells.

A J-beta primer mix and a sample-barcoded 5' primer were used in a second PCR of roughly 6 to 11 cycles. TCRdb reanalysed the 5' RACE reads using MiXCR and keeps one entry per CDR3 protein. The sample contains around 780,000 distinct CDR3 sequences, around a quarter of which appear only once. On this clonotype itself: Antigen unknown.

There were healthy Caucasian individuals from Russia, aged roughly 6 to 95, serving as donors. Germline V gene data show CDR1 as SEHNR and CDR2 as FQNEAQ (reference sequence). This CDR3 is 11 amino acids long. Between the trimmed V and J ends, which lost 2 bases and 7 bases, there was a span of 6 bases. The sample also formed part of further work on T cells of mothers and their children. This second study notes: All extracted RNA went into cDNA synthesis, 1.5 ug per 15 ul. No clone of persistent microchimeric T cells was detected.

This clonotype was sampled from a boy between 5 and 17 years old in good health. V gene TRBV7-9 combines with J gene TRBJ2-7; D is unclear. Material: blood. This CDR3 is CASSLRLEQYF. Here the CDR3 DNA reads TGTGCCAGCAGCTTACGGTTGGAGCAGTACTTC. Full variable domain (missing parts from reference TRBV7-9 and TRBJ2-7): DTGVSQNPRHKITKRGQNVTFRCDPISEHNRLYWYRQTLGQGPEFLTYFQNEAQLEKSRLLSDRFSAERPKGSFSTLEIQRTEQGDSAMYLCASSLRLEQYFGPGTRLTVT.